This TCR beta chain was sequenced in a study of technical replicates of blood from a handful of donors. The table came from immunoSEQ multiplex PCR; TCRdb's copy has only in-frame clones and leaves some out. Among 53,000 or so clones listed, roughly 93% were seen once. Germline V gene data show CDR1 as SQVTM and CDR2 as ANQGSEA. Unmatched junction bases numbered 6, after V lost 6 bases and J lost 5 bases. The CDR3 is 13 amino acids. Sequenced material: PBMCs. The genes are TRBV29-1 and TRBJ2-7; 11 bases line up with TRBD1. This sequence originates from a human donor in good health. Some clones in this sample may be carry-over from other donors' samples. The CDR3 coding sequence is TGCAGCGTCCCCGGGACAGGGGGGGACGAGCAGTACTTC. Translation gives CSVPGTGGDEQYF.